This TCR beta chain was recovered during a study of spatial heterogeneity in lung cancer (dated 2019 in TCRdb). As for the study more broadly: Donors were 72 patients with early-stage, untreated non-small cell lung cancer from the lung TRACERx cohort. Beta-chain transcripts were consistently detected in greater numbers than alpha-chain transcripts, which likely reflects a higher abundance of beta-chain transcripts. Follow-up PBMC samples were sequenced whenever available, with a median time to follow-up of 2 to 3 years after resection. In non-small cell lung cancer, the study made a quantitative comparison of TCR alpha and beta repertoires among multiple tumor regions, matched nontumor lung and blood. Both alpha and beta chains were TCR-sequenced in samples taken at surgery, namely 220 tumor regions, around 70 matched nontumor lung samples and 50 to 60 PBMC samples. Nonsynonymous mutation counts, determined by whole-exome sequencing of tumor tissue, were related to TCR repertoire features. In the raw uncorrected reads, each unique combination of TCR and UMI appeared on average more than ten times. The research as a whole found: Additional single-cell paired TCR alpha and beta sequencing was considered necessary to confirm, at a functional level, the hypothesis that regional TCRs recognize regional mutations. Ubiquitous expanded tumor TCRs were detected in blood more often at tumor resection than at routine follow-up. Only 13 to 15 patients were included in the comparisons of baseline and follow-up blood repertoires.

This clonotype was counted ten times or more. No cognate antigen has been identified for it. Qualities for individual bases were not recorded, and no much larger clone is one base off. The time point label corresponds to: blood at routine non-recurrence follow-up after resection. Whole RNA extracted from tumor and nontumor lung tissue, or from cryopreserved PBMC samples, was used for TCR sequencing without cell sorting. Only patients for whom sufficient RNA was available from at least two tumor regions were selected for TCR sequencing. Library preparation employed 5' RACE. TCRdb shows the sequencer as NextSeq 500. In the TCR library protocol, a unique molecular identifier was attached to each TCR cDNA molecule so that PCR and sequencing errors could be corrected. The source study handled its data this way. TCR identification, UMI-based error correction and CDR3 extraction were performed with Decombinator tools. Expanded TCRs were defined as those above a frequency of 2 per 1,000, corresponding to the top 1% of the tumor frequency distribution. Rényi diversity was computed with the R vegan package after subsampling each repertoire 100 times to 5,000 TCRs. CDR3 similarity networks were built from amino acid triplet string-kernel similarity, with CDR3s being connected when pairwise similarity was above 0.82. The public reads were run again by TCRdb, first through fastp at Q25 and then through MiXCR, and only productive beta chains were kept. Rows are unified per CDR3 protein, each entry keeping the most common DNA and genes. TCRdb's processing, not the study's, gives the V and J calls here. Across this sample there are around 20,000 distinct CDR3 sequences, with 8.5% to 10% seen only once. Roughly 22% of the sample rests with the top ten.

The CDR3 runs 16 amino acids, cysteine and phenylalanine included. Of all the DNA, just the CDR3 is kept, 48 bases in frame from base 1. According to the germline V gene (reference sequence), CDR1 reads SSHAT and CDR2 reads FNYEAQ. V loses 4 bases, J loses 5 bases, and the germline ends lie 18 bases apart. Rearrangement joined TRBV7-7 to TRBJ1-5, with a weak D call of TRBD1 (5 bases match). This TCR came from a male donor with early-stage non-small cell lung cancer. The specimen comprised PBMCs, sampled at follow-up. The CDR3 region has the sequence CASSSIGGGLYQPQHF. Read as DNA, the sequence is TGTGCCAGCAGCTCAATTGGGGGGGGTTTATATCAGCCCCAGCATTTT.